The following is a T cell receptor (beta chain) sequence with its context. The clone's antigen remains unknown. Base quality data are lacking; no much larger clone is found one base away. These data come from a study of shared clonotypes between healthy human individuals (dated by TCRdb to the early 2020s). Some background on the complete study: A couple of women and a few men aged 18 to 49 years were included in the cohort. For each donor, CD4 naive and CD4 memory were each given three plates, CD8 naive was given two plates, and CD8 memory was given one plate. Per donor, leukapheresis produced somewhere between about 0.9 and 9 billion PBMCs. To increase sequencing depth and limit assay-specific biases, TCR repertoire library preparation and sequencing were carried out by different laboratories using diverse techniques. To estimate repertoire size and how much clonotypes are shared between individuals, the study performed deep sequencing of blood TCR repertoires from a few healthy adults.

Beyond this particular receptor, the publication reports: Higher generation probabilities were observed for clonotypes shared by all four sorted-subset donors than for non-shared clonotypes. Incomplete sequencing was indicated by rarefaction of sorted-subset datasets, despite the large sequencing depth. Sampling was restricted to blood, and TCR repertoires in tissues likely differ from the TCR repertoires found in blood. Because the study included only a small number of donors, the genetic and exposure-history diversity represented was limited. Based on pairwise subsampling, the degree of clonotype sharing among donors was expected to be affected by sequencing depth. About 4.5% of naive CD4, roughly 3.6% of naive CD8, around 2.3% of memory CD4, and about 0.4% of memory CD8 clonotypes were shared across several donors. Estimated clonotype richness was generally larger for naive than for memory subsets.

CD8 naive samples were obtained by positive selection for CCR7 among CD45RO-negative cells, yielding a CD45RA+CCR7+ population from which TemRA cells were excluded. The donors were healthy, HIV-negative adults with no recently reported acute infections or vaccinations. Every donor was a Caucasian adult residing in Nashville, Tennessee, USA. Blood was collected by leukapheresis, and PBMCs were isolated by Ficoll-Histopaque density gradient centrifugation and then cryopreserved in liquid nitrogen vapor phase. Analytical flow cytometry was used to check the purity and quantity of every magnetically sorted T cell population. Genomic DNA was isolated from each sorted fraction and quantified by UV absorbance on a Nanodrop 2000c. The germline V gene provides CDR1 LGHNA and CDR2 YSLEER. Here V drops 1 base and J drops 8 bases, and the junction holds 10 bases not matched to any gene. Including cysteine and phenylalanine, the CDR3 has 18 amino acids. Only CDR3 DNA is held: 54 bases, read in frame from base 1.

Using the deep immunoSEQ assay, TCR CDR3 regions were amplified from genomic DNA by multiplex PCR. For each cell subset, the extracted genomic DNA was distributed evenly across all wells of several immunoSEQ 96-well plates, and each plate served as one replicate. Each replicate PCR for sorted subsets received around 0.2 ug genomic DNA, equal to about 30,000 T cell genomes. Purified libraries were measured with a Qubit 3.0 fluorometer, size-checked on a Bioanalyzer 2100, and measured again with the KAPA Library Quantification kit. Every immunoSEQ 96-well plate was sequenced on a dedicated single-read 150-cycle Illumina NextSeq 550 flow cell. On the study's bioinformatics: Because the immunoSEQ output included only junctional sequences and no quality scores, the filtering could not be the same as the filtering used for full-length reads. Sequences were annotated with PyIR, a Python wrapper for IgBLAST v1.9, and V/J genes and CDR3 were assigned using IMGT germline references. Reads were filtered out if the reads had weak V/J assignments (E-value above 1e-6), no CDR3, stop codons, out-of-frame junctions, or ambiguous translated residues. V3J clonotypes were defined as sequences sharing the same inferred V gene, J gene, and CDR3 amino acid sequence. To compute the percentage overlap between repertoires, the number of shared unique clonotypes was divided by the size of the smaller repertoire. Richness of each repertoire was evaluated using RTK rarefaction, the Chao1 estimator, and Recon v2.1 estimates of unobserved clonotypes. Generation probabilities for all TCRbeta clonotypes obtained by the gDNA method from several donors were computed using OLGA. The clones in this table, taken by TCRdb from immuneACCESS, are in-frame only. Not every clone is retained; where verified, under half of the shortfall comes from an unresolved V gene, and the cause of the rest is unknown. From that table come the V and J calls and clone size; the DNA was used to work out D and trimming. The sample includes about 2 million clones, with roughly 94% observed a single time. The ten biggest clones cover roughly 1.1% of the sample.

Here the chain combines TRBV4-3 and TRBJ2-1, and 14 bases in between align with TRBD2. Sequencing input: naive CD8+ T cells sorted from blood. The cell subset or site label for this specimen denotes: CD45RA+CCR7+. This receptor was taken from a man aged 18 to 35 in good health. The DNA is TGCGCCAGCAGCCAAGCACTATACGGGACTAGCGGGAGCTATGAGCAGTTCTTC. Its protein reads: CASSQALYGTSGSYEQFF.